The 2 T cell receptor beta chains below all came from one sample that was sequenced in a study of blood T cell repertoires in COVID-19. Assay used: immunoSEQ multiplex PCR; TCRdb lists only in-frame clones, some missing. The sample consists of roughly 100,000 clones, roughly 87% of them appearing once. Sample: peripheral blood. The receptors shown here come from a woman in her fifties or sixties with COVID-19, enrolled during active disease.

This chain connects TRBV10-3 to TRBJ1-6; 8 nucleotides agree with TRBD1. The V and J ends lost 7 bases and 6 bases, in that order; junction bases with no gene match: 5. Germline V gives CDR1 ENHRY, CDR2 SYGVKD. This CDR3 has 14 amino acids. The CDR3 bases are TGTGCCATCACCTTGGACAGGGCTAATTCACCCCTCCACTTT. Translation gives CAITLDRANSPLHF.

The CDR3 loop reads CASSVSVSSSYNSPLHF. The CDR3 region has the DNA TGTGCCAGCAGCGTATCCGTTTCTAGCTCCTATAATTCACCCCTCCACTTT. The rearrangement uses TRBV9 and TRBJ1-6; no definite D call. Germline CDR1 is SGDLS and CDR2 is YYNGEE. V was pared by 1 base and J by 0 bases, with 11 bases between. The CDR3 totals 17 residues.